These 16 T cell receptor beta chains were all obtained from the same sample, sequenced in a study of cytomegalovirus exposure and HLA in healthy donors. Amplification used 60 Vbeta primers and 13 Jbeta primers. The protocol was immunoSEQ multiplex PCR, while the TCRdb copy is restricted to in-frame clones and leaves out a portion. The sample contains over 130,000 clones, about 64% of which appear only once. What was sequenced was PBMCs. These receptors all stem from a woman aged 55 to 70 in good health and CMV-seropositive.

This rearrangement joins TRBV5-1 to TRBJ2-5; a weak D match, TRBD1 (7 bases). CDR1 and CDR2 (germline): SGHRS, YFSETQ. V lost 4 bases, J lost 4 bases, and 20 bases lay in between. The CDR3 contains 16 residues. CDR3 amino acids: CASSAYLNRGGETQYF. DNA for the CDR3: TGCGCCAGCAGCGCCTATCTAAACAGGGGAGGAGAGACCCAGTACTTC.

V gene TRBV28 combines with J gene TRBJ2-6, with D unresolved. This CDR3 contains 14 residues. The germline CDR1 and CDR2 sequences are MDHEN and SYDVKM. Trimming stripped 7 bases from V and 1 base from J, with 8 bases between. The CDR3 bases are TGTGCCAGCATGAGGAGATCTGGGGCCAACGTCCTGACTTTC. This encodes CASMRRSGANVLTF.

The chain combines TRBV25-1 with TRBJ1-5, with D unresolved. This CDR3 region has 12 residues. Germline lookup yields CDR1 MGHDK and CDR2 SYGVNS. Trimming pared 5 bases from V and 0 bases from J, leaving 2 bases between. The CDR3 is CASSRSNQPQHF. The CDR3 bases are TGTGCCAGCAGTCGTAGCAATCAGCCCCAGCATTTT.

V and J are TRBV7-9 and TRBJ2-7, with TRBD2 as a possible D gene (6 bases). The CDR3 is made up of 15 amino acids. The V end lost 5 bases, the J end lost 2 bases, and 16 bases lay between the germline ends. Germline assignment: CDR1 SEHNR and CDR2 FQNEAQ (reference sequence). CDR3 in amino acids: CASSSPGRDPYEQYF. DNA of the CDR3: TGTGCCAGCAGCAGCCCTGGGCGGGACCCCTACGAGCAGTACTTC.

In DNA form, the CDR3 reads TGTGCCAGCAGCTCCGGGACAGGGATACGGGAGCAGTTCTTC. It specifies CASSSGTGIREQFF. The genes are TRBV7-6 and TRBJ2-1; 9 nucleotides match TRBD1. The CDR3 length is 14 residues. Germline V gene lookup returns CDR1 SGHVS and CDR2 FNYEAQ. V trimming: 4 bases; J trimming: 10 bases; junction bases outside the gene matches: 8.

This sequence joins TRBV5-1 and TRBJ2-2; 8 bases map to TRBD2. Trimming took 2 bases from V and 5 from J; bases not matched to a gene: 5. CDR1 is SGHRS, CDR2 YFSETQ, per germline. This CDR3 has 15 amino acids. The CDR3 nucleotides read TGCGCCAGCAGCTTTACTAGCGGTAGTACCGGGGAGCTGTTTTTT. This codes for CASSFTSGSTGELFF.

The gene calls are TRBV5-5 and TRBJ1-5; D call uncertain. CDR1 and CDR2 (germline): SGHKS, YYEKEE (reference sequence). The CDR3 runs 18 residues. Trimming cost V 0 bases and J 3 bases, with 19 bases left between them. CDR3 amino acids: CASSLGIVARTSNQPQHF. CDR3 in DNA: TGTGCCAGCAGCTTGGGTATAGTCGCCCGAACCTCCAATCAGCCCCAGCATTTT.

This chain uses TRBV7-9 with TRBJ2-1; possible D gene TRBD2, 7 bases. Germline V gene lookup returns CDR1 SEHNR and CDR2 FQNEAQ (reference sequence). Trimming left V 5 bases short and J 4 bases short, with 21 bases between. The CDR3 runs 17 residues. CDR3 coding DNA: TGTGCCAGCAGCCCAATGGGGGGGGCTAAGCTTTACAATGAGCAGTTCTTC. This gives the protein CASSPMGGAKLYNEQFF. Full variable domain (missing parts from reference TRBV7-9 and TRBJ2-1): DTGVSQNPRHKITKRGQNVTFRCDPISEHNRLYWYRQTLGQGPEFLTYFQNEAQLEKSRLLSDRFSAERPKGSFSTLEIQRTEQGDSAMYLCASSPMGGAKLYNEQFFGPGTRLTVL.

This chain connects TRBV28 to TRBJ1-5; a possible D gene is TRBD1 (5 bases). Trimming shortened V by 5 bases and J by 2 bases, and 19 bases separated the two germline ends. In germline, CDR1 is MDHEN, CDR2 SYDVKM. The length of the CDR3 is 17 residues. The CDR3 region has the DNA TGTGCCAGCAGTCCCCCCCTGAGGGGAGGTGGCAATCAGCCCCAGCATTTT. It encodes CASSPPLRGGGNQPQHF.

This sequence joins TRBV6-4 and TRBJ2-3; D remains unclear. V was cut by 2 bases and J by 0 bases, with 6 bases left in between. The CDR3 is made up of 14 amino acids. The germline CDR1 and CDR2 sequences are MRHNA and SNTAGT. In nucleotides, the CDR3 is TGTGCCAGCAGTGACATCGGGAGCACAGATACGCAGTATTTT. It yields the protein CASSDIGSTDTQYF.

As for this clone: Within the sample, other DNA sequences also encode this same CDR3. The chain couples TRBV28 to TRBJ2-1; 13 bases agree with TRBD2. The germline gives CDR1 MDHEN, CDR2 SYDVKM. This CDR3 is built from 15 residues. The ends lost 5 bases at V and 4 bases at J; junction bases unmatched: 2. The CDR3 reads CASSPLAGGYNEQFF. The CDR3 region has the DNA TGTGCCAGCAGTCCACTAGCGGGAGGGTACAATGAGCAGTTCTTC.

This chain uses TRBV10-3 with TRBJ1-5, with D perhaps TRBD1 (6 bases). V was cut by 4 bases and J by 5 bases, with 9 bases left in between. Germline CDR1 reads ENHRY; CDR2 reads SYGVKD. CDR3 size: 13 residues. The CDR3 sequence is CAISVGAYQPQHF. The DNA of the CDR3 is TGTGCCATCAGTGTGGGGGCTTATCAGCCCCAGCATTTT.

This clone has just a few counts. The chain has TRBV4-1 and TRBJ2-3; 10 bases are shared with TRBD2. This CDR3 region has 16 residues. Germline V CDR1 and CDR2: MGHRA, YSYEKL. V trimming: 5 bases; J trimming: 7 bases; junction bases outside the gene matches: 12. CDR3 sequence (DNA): TGCGCCAGCAGCACACTAGCGGGAAGTACCCCTCATACGCAGTATTTT. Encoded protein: CASSTLAGSTPHTQYF.

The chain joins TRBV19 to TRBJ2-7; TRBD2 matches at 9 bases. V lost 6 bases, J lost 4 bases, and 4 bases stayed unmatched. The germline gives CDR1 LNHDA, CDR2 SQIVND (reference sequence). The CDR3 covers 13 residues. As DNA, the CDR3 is TGTGCCAGTAGCGCGGGAGGGACATACGAGCAGTACTTC. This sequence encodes CASSAGGTYEQYF. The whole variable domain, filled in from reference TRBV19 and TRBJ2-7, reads DGGITQSPKYLFRKEGQNVTLSCEQNLNHDAMYWYRQDPGQGLRLIYYSQIVNDFQKGDIAEGYSVSREKKESFPLTVTSAQKNPTAFYLCASSAGGTYEQYFGPGTRLTVT.

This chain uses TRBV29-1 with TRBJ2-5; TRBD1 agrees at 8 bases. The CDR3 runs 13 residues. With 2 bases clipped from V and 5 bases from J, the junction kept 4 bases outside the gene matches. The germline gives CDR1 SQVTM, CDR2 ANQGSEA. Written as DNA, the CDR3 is TGCAGCGTTGAAACCGGACAGGGTGAGACCCAGTACTTC. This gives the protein CSVETGQGETQYF.

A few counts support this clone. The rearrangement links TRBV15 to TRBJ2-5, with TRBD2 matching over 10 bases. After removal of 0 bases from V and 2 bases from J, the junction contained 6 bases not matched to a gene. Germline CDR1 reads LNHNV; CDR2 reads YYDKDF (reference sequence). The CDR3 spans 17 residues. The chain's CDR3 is CATSRDEREGGQETQYF. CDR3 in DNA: TGTGCCACCAGCAGAGATGAGCGGGAGGGGGGTCAAGAGACCCAGTACTTC.